This paragraph reports one T cell receptor (beta chain). Its antigen is still unknown. These donors were members of the approximately 110-subject validation cohort, a group separate from the roughly 670-subject first cohort. CDR3 size: 16 residues. V shed 0 bases, J shed 3 bases, and the junction held 8 bases outside the gene matches. Per germline, CDR1 GTSNPN and CDR2 SVGIG (reference sequence). This sample stems from a study of cytomegalovirus exposure and HLA in healthy donors. Study summary: The 500 to 750 first-cohort repertoires and the approximately 110 validation repertoires shared the same platform, a later analysis reported. General study points: Most TCR sequences proved rare, with some public TCRs found in many donors. According to the study, 150 to 200 TCR beta chains were cytomegalovirus-associated.

Assay: immunoSEQ multiplex PCR; the TCRdb copy retains only in-frame clones and omits some. Of 200,000 to 250,000 clones listed, approximately 83% are singletons. The receptor was isolated from a woman aged 25 to 39 in good health and CMV-seropositive. The sample consisted of PBMCs. The genes are TRBV30 and TRBJ1-5; 7 bases align to TRBD1. In DNA form, the CDR3 reads TGTGCCTGGAGTGTGGGGGGGACAGTTAACAATCAGCCCCAGCATTTT. Amino acid sequence: CAWSVGGTVNNQPQHF.